One T cell receptor (beta chain) is described in this entry. As yet, its antigen is unknown. This entry belongs to a study of CD4 T cells in relation to SARS-CoV-2 and coronaviruses. The CDR3 runs 15 residues. CDR1 SGHRS and CDR2 YFSETQ come from the germline V gene. V was cut by 0 bases and J by 0 bases, with 7 bases left in between. Naive and memory CD4+ T cell DNA was deep-sequenced without culture. TCRdb keeps only in-frame clones here, not all; method: immunoSEQ multiplex PCR. This table holds under 70,000 clones, 86% found once. Study outcomes and limitations: Pre-pandemic and post-infection samples never came from the same donor.

CD4+ T cells from unexposed donors were obtained before the COVID-19 pandemic (2011-2018). The gene calls are TRBV5-1 and TRBJ1-5; D not certain. The clonotype was recovered from a human donor in good health. Sequences were obtained from memory CD4+ T cells from PBMCs. The CDR3 spells CASSLEGSSNQPQHF. CDR3 DNA: TGCGCCAGCAGCTTGGAAGGCAGTAGCAATCAGCCCCAGCATTTT.